Given below is one T cell receptor (beta chain) in context. The data derive from a study of blood T cell repertoires in COVID-19. The germline V and J ends were trimmed by 2 bases and 0 bases, with 9 bases remaining between them. Looked up from germline, CDR1 is SGHDT and CDR2 is YYEEEE. The CDR3 loop spans 16 amino acids. TCRdb's table, derived via immunoSEQ multiplex PCR, lists solely in-frame clones and lacks some. The sample includes under 75,000 clones, roughly 83% of them seen just once. Input material: peripheral blood. The receptor was isolated from a man between 60 and 70 years old with COVID-19, enrolled during active disease. This chain joins TRBV5-6 and TRBJ1-6; D is undetermined. DNA for the CDR3: TGTGCCAGCAGCTTATTTTCGAGCTCCTATAATTCACCCCTCCACTTT. As protein: CASSLFSSSYNSPLHF.